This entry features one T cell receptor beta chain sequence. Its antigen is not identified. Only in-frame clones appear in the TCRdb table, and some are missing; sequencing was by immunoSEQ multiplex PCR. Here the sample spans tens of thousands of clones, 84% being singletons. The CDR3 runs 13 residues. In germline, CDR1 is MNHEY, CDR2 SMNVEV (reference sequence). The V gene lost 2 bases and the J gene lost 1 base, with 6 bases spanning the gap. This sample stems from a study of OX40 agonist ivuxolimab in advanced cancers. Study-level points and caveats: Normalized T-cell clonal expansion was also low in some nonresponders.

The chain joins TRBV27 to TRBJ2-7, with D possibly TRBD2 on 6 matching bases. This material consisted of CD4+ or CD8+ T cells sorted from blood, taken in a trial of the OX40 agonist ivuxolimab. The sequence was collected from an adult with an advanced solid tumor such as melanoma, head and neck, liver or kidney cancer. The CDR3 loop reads CASSLRGSYEQYF. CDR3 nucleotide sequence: TGTGCCAGCAGTTTACGGGGGTCCTACGAGCAGTACTTC.